This entry features one T cell receptor beta chain sequence. The length of the CDR3 is 16 residues. Trimming took 0 bases from V and 7 from J, leaving 13 bases between them. Per germline, CDR1 SEHNR and CDR2 FQNEAQ (reference sequence). The source of the sample is a study of blood T cell repertoires in COVID-19. Using immunoSEQ multiplex PCR, the repertoire was profiled, and TCRdb retains in-frame clones only, with some absent. The sample lists around 25,000 clones, around 90% occurring once. The J gene is TRBJ1-6, the V gene TRBV7-9, with D possibly matching TRBD1 (5 bases). Sample: peripheral blood. The clonotype comes from a human donor with active COVID-19. The donor label of this sample is uncertain. The CDR3 spells CASSLAGQGSNSPLHF. The CDR3 bases are TGTGCCAGCAGCTTAGCGGGGCAGGGATCCAATTCACCCCTCCACTTT.